This T cell receptor (beta chain) appears in the sequencing data of a study of blood T cell repertoires in COVID-19. Germline V lookup: CDR1 KGHSH, CDR2 LQKENI. V shed 0 bases and J shed 6 bases, with 8 bases lying between them. CDR3 length: 14 residues. Authors' processing steps: Counts of nucleated cells, estimated from reference gene primer amplification, were obtained. This table comes from immunoSEQ multiplex PCR, and its TCRdb copy is limited to in-frame clones, with some not included. Clonal size and the V and J genes are those of that table, whereas D and trimming came from the DNA. The sample lists more than 35,000 clones, roughly 75% occurring once.

This receptor was obtained from a man in his 70s with acute or convalescent COVID-19. Source material: peripheral blood. V gene TRBV18 combines with J gene TRBJ2-2; D is unclear. The DNA of the CDR3 is TGTGCCAGCTCACCACCGAACATGCCCGGGGAGCTGTTTTTT. Its protein product is CASSPPNMPGELFF.